The rows below give T cell receptor beta chains drawn from one sample of a study of cytomegalovirus exposure and HLA in healthy donors. Clones were sequenced by immunoSEQ multiplex PCR, and TCRdb holds only the in-frame ones, with some missing. The sample contains some 210,000 clones, 75% to 90% of which appear only once. Material for sequencing was PBMCs. These receptors were obtained from a man younger than 40 in good health and CMV-seronegative. The CDR3 runs from the conserved cysteine through the conserved F or W. A D gene is named only where the DNA matches it firmly. Rows give clone size only sometimes, using once, few, many, or a class for an expanded clone.

>TRBV4-3|TRBJ1-1|NA|NA
CASSQEWGSNTEAFF
TGCGCCAGCAGCCAAGAGTGGGGCTCGAACACTGAAGCTTTCTTT
>TRBV27|TRBJ1-1|NA|NA
CASSRDRYNTEAFF
TGTGCCAGCAGTAGAGACAGATACAACACTGAAGCTTTCTTT
>TRBV11-3|TRBJ2-7|NA|NA
CASSLEASYEQYF
TGTGCCAGCAGCTTAGAGGCCTCCTACGAGCAGTACTTC
>TRBV5-1|TRBJ1-6|TRBD1|once
CASSPGQANSPLHF
TGCGCCAGCAGCCCTGGACAGGCCAATTCACCCCTCCACTTT
>TRBV2|TRBJ2-5|NA|NA
CASFPEIQETQYF
TGTGCCAGCTTTCCGGAGATCCAAGAGACCCAGTACTTC
>TRBV9|TRBJ2-1|TRBD2|NA
CASSLRGGAINEQFF
TGTGCCAGCAGCCTGCGGGGGGGCGCAATCAATGAGCAGTTCTTC
>TRBV6-1|TRBJ2-1|TRBD2|NA
CASSDQLAGTYNEQFF
TGTGCCAGCAGTGACCAACTAGCGGGGACCTACAATGAGCAGTTCTTC
>TRBV7-9|TRBJ1-1|TRBD1|NA
CASSGGGRTEAFF
TGTGCCAGCAGCGGAGGGGGCAGGACTGAAGCTTTCTTT
>TRBV28|TRBJ2-7|TRBD1|NA
CVDRGGEQYF
TGTGTAGACAGGGGCGGCGAGCAGTACTTC
>TRBV7-6|TRBJ2-7|TRBD2|NA
CASSLVAGHLREQYF
TGTGCCAGCAGCTTAGTAGCGGGGCACCTGAGGGAGCAGTACTTC
>TRBV5-4|TRBJ2-7|TRBD1|once
CASSLTGTGGLYEQYF
TGTGCCAGCAGCTTAACCGGGACAGGGGGCCTATACGAGCAGTACTTC
>TRBV7-6|TRBJ2-5|TRBD2|NA
CASSASGRKETQYF
TGTGCCAGCAGCGCTAGCGGGAGGAAAGAGACCCAGTACTTC
>TRBV28|TRBJ1-1|NA|NA
CASSLFLPNTEAFF
TGTGCCAGCAGTTTATTCCTACCGAACACTGAAGCTTTCTTT
>TRBV28|TRBJ1-2|NA|NA
CASSLGPGVNYGYTF
TGTGCCAGCAGTTTAGGGCCGGGAGTCAACTATGGCTACACCTTC
>TRBV7-8|TRBJ1-1|NA|NA
CASVPEVGAGDAFF
TGTGCCAGCGTTCCAGAAGTTGGGGCTGGAGATGCTTTCTTT
>TRBV19|TRBJ1-6|NA|NA
CASSIGSSYNSPLHF
TGTGCCAGTAGTATAGGGAGCTCCTATAATTCACCCCTCCACTTT
>TRBV30|TRBJ1-1|NA|few
CAWADNTEAFF
TGTGCCTGGGCAGATAACACTGAAGCTTTCTTT
>TRBV19|TRBJ1-2|NA|NA
CASGDRSYGYTF
TGTGCCAGTGGCGACAGGTCCTATGGCTACACCTTC
>TRBV4-1|TRBJ2-1|TRBD1|NA
CASSLDRVVHEQFF
TGCGCCAGCAGCCTGGACAGGGTTGTGCATGAGCAGTTCTTC
>TRBV30|TRBJ1-2|TRBD1|NA
CAWSPILGDVRGPNYGYTF
TGTGCCTGGAGTCCTATTTTGGGAGACGTCAGGGGGCCGAACTATGGCTACACCTTC
>TRBV6-1|TRBJ2-5|NA|NA
CASSEFPKPRPGLGDEEQYF
TGTGCCAGCAGTGAGTTCCCGAAACCTCGACCGGGACTGGGGGACGAAGAGCAGTACTTC
>TRBV28|TRBJ2-7|TRBD1|NA
CASISIDRGEYEQYF
TGTGCCAGCATTTCAATAGACAGGGGAGAATACGAGCAGTACTTC
>TRBV7-9|TRBJ1-2|NA|NA
CASSFWGDGYTF
TGTGCCAGCAGCTTTTGGGGGGATGGCTACACCTTC
>TRBV2|TRBJ2-5|TRBD1|NA
CASREDRGAETQYF
TGTGCCAGCAGAGAAGACAGGGGGGCGGAGACCCAGTACTTC
>TRBV6-5|TRBJ2-7|TRBD2|NA
CASSYVGTGLSYEQYF
TGTGCCAGCAGTTACGTAGGGACGGGACTATCCTACGAGCAGTACTTC
>TRBV6-5|TRBJ1-3|TRBD1|NA
CASSADRSSGNTIYF
TGTGCCAGCAGTGCGGACAGGTCCTCTGGAAACACCATATATTTT
>TRBV21-1|TRBJ1-1|NA|NA
CASSKHYRVNTEAFF
TGTGCCAGCAGCAAACATTACAGGGTCAACACTGAAGCTTTCTTT
>TRBV27|TRBJ2-3|TRBD2|NA
CASGTSGNTQYF
TGTGCCTCCGGGACTAGTGGTAATACGCAGTATTTT
>TRBV6-5|TRBJ2-7|TRBD1|NA
CASRSGATGTGEQYF
TGTGCCAGCAGGAGTGGGGCTACCGGGACAGGGGAGCAGTACTTC
>TRBV2|TRBJ1-6|TRBD1|NA
CASRRQGASLYNSPLHF
TGTGCCAGCAGACGACAGGGGGCCTCTCTCTATAATTCACCCCTCCACTTT
>TRBV4-1|TRBJ1-1|NA|NA
CASSLRHFTEAFF
TGCGCCAGCAGCCTACGACACTTCACTGAAGCTTTCTTT
>TRBV19|TRBJ2-1|NA|NA
CASARDPAPYNEQFF
TGTGCCAGTGCCCGGGATCCGGCCCCCTACAATGAGCAGTTCTTC
>TRBV19|TRBJ1-2|NA|NA
CASSIRGANGYTF
TGTGCCAGTAGTATCCGGGGGGCGAATGGCTACACCTTC
>TRBV5-8|TRBJ2-3|TRBD2|NA
CASSLVSGGFTDTQYF
TGTGCCAGCAGCCTTGTGAGCGGGGGGTTCACAGATACGCAGTATTTT